Below are 12 T cell receptor beta chains sequenced from a single sample in a study of cytomegalovirus exposure and HLA in healthy donors. PCR primers comprised 60 Vbeta and 13 Jbeta primers. Sequencing used immunoSEQ multiplex PCR; TCRdb keeps in-frame clones, though not all of them. The profile shows approximately 54,000 clones, more than 65% of them singletons. Material for sequencing was PBMCs. All receptors derive from a woman under 30 in good health and CMV-seronegative.

Worth noting for this clone: An end of the junction does not agree with germline; a read error may underlie this. The chain carries TRBV28 and TRBJ1-2; perhaps TRBD1 as D (6 bases). This CDR3 has 17 residues. Looked up from germline, CDR1 is MDHEN and CDR2 is SYDVKM. The CDR3 is CASSVRDTRFYYYDYTF. The CDR3 nucleotides are TGTGCCAGCAGTGTCCGGGACACTCGCTTCTACTATTATGACTACACCTTC.

The chain links TRBV28 to TRBJ2-1; TRBD2 matches 9 bases. Germline CDR1 MDHEN, CDR2 SYDVKM. The V segment lost 7 bases and the J segment 3 bases; nucleotides outside the gene matches: 7. The CDR3 length is 15 residues. CDR3 DNA sequence: TGTGCCAGCACGCGACTAGCGGAGAACTACAATGAGCAGTTCTTC. It specifies CASTRLAENYNEQFF.

This sequence joins TRBV18 and TRBJ2-5; 7 nucleotides agree with TRBD2. The ends lost 1 base at V and 4 bases at J; junction bases unmatched: 6. Germline CDR1 reads KGHSH; CDR2 reads LQKENI. The CDR3 sequence is 15 residues long. The CDR3 sequence: CASSPREGRGETQYF. CDR3 nucleotides: TGTGCCAGCTCACCACGCGAAGGGAGGGGAGAGACCCAGTACTTC.

V usage is TRBV5-4 and J usage is TRBJ2-7; tentative D call: TRBD2 (6 bases). This CDR3 has 13 amino acids. The V end lost 3 bases, the J end lost 3 bases, and 10 bases lay between the germline ends. Germline V gene lookup returns CDR1 SGHNT and CDR2 YYREEE (reference sequence). Here the CDR3 DNA reads TGTGCCAGCAGCTCGGGACTTGTCTACGAGCAGTACTTC. Translation: CASSSGLVYEQYF. The whole variable domain, remainder taken from reference TRBV5-4 and TRBJ2-7, is ETGVTQSPTHLIKTRGQQVTLRCSSQSGHNTVSWYQQALGQGPQFIFQYYREEENGRGNFPPRFSGLQFPNYSSELNVNALELDDSALYLCASSSGLVYEQYFGPGTRLTVT.

The chain carries TRBV11-2 and TRBJ1-1; D might be TRBD1 (6 bases). The CDR3 covers 17 residues. Germline V gene lookup returns CDR1 SGHAT and CDR2 FQNNGV. Trimming left V 5 bases short and J 1 base short, with 20 bases between. For the CDR3, the DNA is TGTGCCAGCAGCCTATCCCTATGGGGGCAACCGAACACTGAAGCTTTCTTT. It translates to CASSLSLWGQPNTEAFF.

J is TRBJ2-5 and V is TRBV5-6; 11 nucleotides align to TRBD2. The CDR3 consists of 14 residues. Germline V gene data show CDR1 as SGHDT and CDR2 as YYEEEE. The V gene end was trimmed by 3 bases and the J gene end by 6 bases; junction bases not matched to a gene: 4. The CDR3 region has the DNA TGTGCCAGCAGCTCGGTAGCGGGAGGGAAGACCCAGTACTTC. Translating gives CASSSVAGGKTQYF.

This sequence joins TRBV21-1 and TRBJ1-2. TRBV21-1 is listed as a pseudogene. The CDR3 is 15 residues long. In DNA, the CDR3 is TGTGCCAGCAGCAAATATATGGGGAGGATGAATGGCTACACCTTC. It yields the protein CASSKYMGRMNGYTF.

This chain joins TRBV12-5 and TRBJ2-5; a possible D gene is TRBD1 (6 bases). Germline assignment: CDR1 LGHNT and CDR2 FRNRAP. The length of the CDR3 is 15 residues. V gave up 1 base and J gave up 2 bases, with 11 bases separating them. The CDR3 reads CASGLGDTNQETQYF. The CDR3 nucleotides read TGTGCTAGTGGTTTGGGGGACACAAATCAAGAGACCCAGTACTTC.

This clone has a single count. J is TRBJ2-3 and V is TRBV7-9; TRBD2 aligns across 12 bases. Trimming took 5 bases from V and 6 from J; bases not matched to a gene: 6. This CDR3 has 15 amino acids. Germline CDR1 SEHNR, CDR2 FQNEAQ (reference sequence). For the CDR3, the DNA is TGTGCCAGCAGCCTCGGACTAGCGGGAAGGGATACGCAGTATTTT. Its translation: CASSLGLAGRDTQYF.

The V and J genes are TRBV30 and TRBJ1-1, with D perhaps matching TRBD1 (6 bases). V was pared by 3 bases and J by 5 bases, with 13 bases between. Germline CDR1 and CDR2: GTSNPN and SVGIG (reference sequence). CDR3 length: 13 residues. CDR3 loop: CAWRADSSTEAFF. DNA for the CDR3: TGTGCCTGGAGGGCGGACAGCTCTACTGAAGCTTTCTTT.

The rearrangement joins TRBV28 to TRBJ2-3; no reliable D call. CDR1 is MDHEN, CDR2 SYDVKM, per germline. V lost 5 bases, J lost 5 bases, and 20 bases lay in between. The CDR3 is 16 residues long. CDR3 protein: CASSVYRVQPGDTQYF. DNA for the CDR3: TGTGCCAGCAGTGTTTACCGGGTCCAGCCTGGAGATACGCAGTATTTT.

The gene calls are TRBV4-2 and TRBJ1-2; a possible D gene is TRBD1 (6 bases). The CDR3 is made up of 16 amino acids. CDR1 LGHNA and CDR2 YNFKEQ come from the germline V gene. V lost 1 base, J lost 5 bases, and 17 bases lay in between. CDR3 nucleotides: TGTGCCAGCAGCCAAGTCGACTCACAGGGCAGATATGGCTACACCTTC. Translated: CASSQVDSQGRYGYTF.